The following is a T cell receptor (beta chain) sequence with its context. Its antigen is as yet unknown. This sample was taken from a study of T cells in lung cancer brain metastases. Study results and limitations: Paired primaries held more unique productive clones than brain metastases (median approximately 4,500 versus 1,500).

Marked H&E slides guided macrodissection of tumor areas from roughly 5 unstained, deparaffinized about 10 um sections. Trimming cost V 2 bases and J 3 bases; bases outside gene matches: 4. Germline V lookup: CDR1 MGHRA, CDR2 YSYEKL. The CDR3 runs to 16 residues. Here immunoSEQ multiplex PCR was the method, and the copy in TCRdb shows in-frame clones only, minus some. Among approximately 5,500 clones listed, more than 80% were seen once. The clonotype originates from a man aged 45-65 years with non-small cell lung cancer that had spread to the brain. The chain employs TRBV4-1 and TRBJ1-5; 10 positions match TRBD1. The sequenced sample was tumor tissue from a brain metastasis. CDR3 coding DNA: TGCGCCAGCAGCCAAAGGACAGGGGGACTCAATCAGCCCCAGCATTTT. Its translation is CASSQRTGGLNQPQHF.